What follows is one TCR beta chain and its context. Its matching antigen is unknown. The sample belongs to a study of cytomegalovirus exposure and HLA in healthy donors. Whole-study results and caveats: As was reported, the HLA-A and HLA-B alleles of most subjects were accurately predicted from TCR beta sequences. An analysis that came later showed most CMV-associated TCR beta chains appearing HLA-restricted.

In germline, CDR1 is SGHVS, CDR2 FNYEAQ. The CDR3 sequence is 12 residues long. V was cut by 5 bases and J by 0 bases, with 3 bases left in between. Though probably carrying unrecorded immune exposures, donors were nominally healthy at sampling. Use of 60 Vbeta and 13 Jbeta primers characterized the PCR. TCRdb keeps only in-frame clones here, not all; method: immunoSEQ multiplex PCR. The sample totals tens of thousands of clones; its top ten clones hold about 3.8%. The chain has TRBV7-6 and TRBJ2-3; D uncertain. This sequence originates from a man aged 18 to 30 in good health and CMV-seropositive. Sequences were obtained from PBMCs. Written as DNA, the CDR3 is TGTGCCAGCAGCATAAGCACAGATACGCAGTATTTT. Amino acid sequence: CASSISTDTQYF. Filled out from reference TRBV7-6 and TRBJ2-3, the complete variable domain reads GAGVSQSPRYKVTKRGQDVALRCDPISGHVSLYWYRQALGQGPEFLTYFNYEAQQDKSGLPNDRFSAERPEGSISTLTIQRTEQRDSAMYRCASSISTDTQYFGPGTRLTVL.